This entry lists 30 T cell receptor beta chains sequenced from one sample in a study of T cells after yellow fever vaccination. TCRdb recomputed calls from the 5' RACE reads with MiXCR, one row per CDR3 protein. Among some 240,000 distinct CDR3 sequences listed, approximately 3% were seen once. This material consisted of CD4+ T cells sorted from PBMCs, taken 10 days after the yellow fever booster vaccination. These receptors were taken from a young man who received the YFV17D yellow fever vaccine.

A few counts support this clonotype. The V call is TRBV20-1, the J call TRBJ2-3; 16 bases agree with TRBD2. This CDR3 has 16 amino acids. V was pared by 5 bases and J by 3 bases, with 5 bases of the junction left unmatched. The germline V gene encodes CDR1 DFQATT and CDR2 SNEGSKA (reference sequence). CDR3 bases: TGCAGTGCTGGGACTAGCGGGGGGGCGGGGACAGATACGCAGTATTTT. Protein: CSAGTSGGAGTDTQYF.

This clonotype was detected once. With a much larger clone just one base away, this may be a read error. The chain recombines TRBV7-2 with TRBJ1-5; unclear D gene. The CDR3 contains 16 residues. Germline loops: CDR1 SGHTA, CDR2 FQGNSA. CDR3 coding DNA: TGTGCCAGCAGCTTAAGAGGCAGCTTTAGCAATCAGCTCCAGCATTTT. Protein sequence: CASSLRGSFSNQLQHF.

This clonotype was seen only a few times. The genes are TRBV5-6 and TRBJ2-3; D not certain. CDR1 and CDR2 (germline): SGHDT, YYEEEE. V lost 3 bases and J lost 8, with 10 bases in between. This CDR3 contains 12 residues. The DNA for the CDR3 is TGTGCCAGCAGCTCGGTTACGGGTACGCAGTATTTT. Translated, it gives CASSSVTGTQYF.

The rearrangement links TRBV4-1 to TRBJ1-2, with 7 bases aligning to TRBD1. V lost 3 bases, J lost 8 bases, and 12 bases stayed unmatched. The CDR3 consists of 15 residues. Germline V gene data show CDR1 as MGHRA and CDR2 as YSYEKL. The CDR3 nucleotides read TGCGCCAGCAGCCACCCACAGGGGCGCTCCGGAGGCTACACCTTC. It yields the protein CASSHPQGRSGGYTF.

This clonotype was seen more than once but under ten times. V usage is TRBV19 and J usage is TRBJ2-1; tentative D call: TRBD2 (6 bases). CDR3 length: 16 residues. The germline gives CDR1 LNHDA, CDR2 SQIVND (reference sequence). The V gene lost 8 bases and the J gene lost 0 bases, with 17 bases spanning the gap. The CDR3 DNA is TGTGCCAGTCATCGCGGGGCGAAGGCCTCCTACAATGAGCAGTTCTTC. Its protein product is CASHRGAKASYNEQFF.

This clonotype was recorded many times. This chain connects TRBV20-1 to TRBJ2-5; TRBD2 aligns across 8 bases. CDR1 is DFQATT and CDR2 is SNEGSKA in the germline V gene (reference sequence). Germline trimming cut 1 base from V and 2 bases from J; bases unmatched to any gene: 6. This CDR3 has 15 amino acids. The DNA of the CDR3 is TGCAGTGCTAGAGGGTCGGGGGGGCTTCAAGAGACCCAGTACTTC. Protein product: CSARGSGGLQETQYF.

This clonotype occurred a few times. V is TRBV18 and J is TRBJ2-5; D could derive from TRBD1 or TRBD2 (6 bases each). The V gene's germline CDR1 is KGHSH and CDR2 LQKENI. The CDR3 runs 15 residues. V lost 0 bases, J lost 3 bases, and 11 bases lay in between. The CDR3, as DNA: TGTGCCAGCTCACCACCGGGGGGCAGGGAAGAGACCCAGTACTTC. Amino acid sequence: CASSPPGGREETQYF.

This clonotype was seen more than once but under ten times. This chain uses TRBV5-1 with TRBJ2-5; D might be TRBD1 (5 bases). V shed 4 bases and J shed 1 base, with 11 bases lying between them. This CDR3 is 14 amino acids long. The germline gives CDR1 SGHRS, CDR2 YFSETQ. CDR3: CASSRTPPQETQYF. The CDR3 DNA follows: TGCGCCAGCAGCAGGACACCTCCCCAAGAGACCCAGTACTTC.

The CDR3 DNA follows: TGCAGTGCTAACCGGGACAGGGGCTTTGCTTTCTTT. Its protein is CSANRDRGFAFF. The chain combines TRBV20-1 with TRBJ1-1, with 10 bases that match TRBD1. Per germline, CDR1 DFQATT and CDR2 SNEGSKA (reference sequence). V shed 4 bases and J 11 bases; nucleotides not matched to a gene: 7. There are 12 residues in the CDR3.

The table lists this clonotype with a few counts. J is TRBJ1-2 and V is TRBV12-3 or TRBV12-4; 8 positions match TRBD1. V lost 6 bases to trimming and J lost 7 bases; unmatched junction nucleotides: 10. This CDR3 is 14 amino acids long. In DNA, the CDR3 is TGTGCCAGCAGCTTCAGGACAGGGTCTCGTGGCTACACCTTC. As protein: CASSFRTGSRGYTF.

Many counts were recorded for this clonotype. The genes are TRBV3-1 and TRBJ1-1, with TRBD1 as a possible D gene (6 bases). The CDR3 runs 13 residues. The V and J ends lost 4 bases and 5 bases respectively, with 11 bases between them. The germline V gene has CDR1 LGHDT and CDR2 YNNKEL (reference sequence). Written as DNA, the CDR3 is TGTGCCAGCAGCCCAGGGAGGGGGACTGAAGCTTTCTTT. Encoded protein: CASSPGRGTEAFF. Using reference TRBV3-1 and TRBJ1-1 for the parts outside the CDR3, the full variable domain is DTAVSQTPKYLVTQMGNDKSIKCEQNLGHDTMYWYKQDSKKFLKIMFSYNNKELIINETVPNRFSPKSPDKAHLNLHINSLELGDSAVYFCASSPGRGTEAFFGQGTRLTVV.

This clonotype was seen a handful of times. The J gene is TRBJ2-1, the V gene TRBV7-2; D is possibly TRBD1 or TRBD2 (6 bases each). From germline, CDR1 is SGHTA and CDR2 FQGNSA. The CDR3 totals 13 residues. The V and J ends lost 7 bases and 6 bases respectively, with 13 bases between them. This chain's CDR3 is CASNGGGTNEQFF. CDR3 in DNA: TGTGCCAGCAATGGAGGGGGGACCAATGAGCAGTTCTTC.

This clonotype was counted many times. V and J are TRBV12-3 or TRBV12-4 and TRBJ2-3; D is undetermined. This CDR3 has 13 amino acids. Trimming took off 6 bases at V and 1 base at J, with 8 bases between the two ends. The CDR3 protein is CASSQLGTDTQYF. The CDR3 DNA reads as TGTGCCAGCAGCCAACTTGGCACAGATACGCAGTATTTT.

This clonotype has ten or more counts. The J gene is TRBJ2-2, the V gene TRBV5-1, with D tentatively TRBD2 (5 bases). The CDR3 consists of 16 residues. Trimming left V 6 bases short and J 6 bases short, with 21 bases between. Germline lookup yields CDR1 SGHRS and CDR2 YFSETQ. The CDR3 coding sequence is TGCGCCAGCAAGGTTCTCTTAAAGAAGCGGCCCGGGGAGCTGTTTTTT. Protein: CASKVLLKKRPGELFF.

The table lists this clonotype with many counts. The chain is built from TRBV5-1 and TRBJ2-1, with 8 bases fitting TRBD2. Germline CDR1 is SGHRS and CDR2 is YFSETQ. J was trimmed by 5 bases and V by 4 bases; bases with no gene match: 8. The CDR3 runs to 15 residues. The CDR3, as DNA: TGCGCCAGCAGCCCCGTAGCGGGGAGGGACAATGAGCAGTTCTTC. This gives the protein CASSPVAGRDNEQFF.

This clonotype was detected many times. This chain links TRBV5-1 with TRBJ1-1; 7 nucleotides agree with TRBD1. CDR1 and CDR2 (germline): SGHRS, YFSETQ. CDR3 length: 14 residues. J gave up 1 base and V 4 bases, and 4 bases lay outside the gene matches. The CDR3 bases are TGCGCCAGCAGCCAAGGGACAGCGAACACTGAAGCTTTCTTT. Its protein is CASSQGTANTEAFF.

At least ten counts were recorded for this clonotype. This rearrangement joins TRBV7-2 to TRBJ1-3; weak D call: TRBD1 (5 bases). The CDR3 contains 14 residues. Germline V gene data show CDR1 as SGHTA and CDR2 as FQGNSA. Trimming shortened V by 5 bases and J by 2 bases, and 10 bases separated the two germline ends. CDR3 in DNA: TGTGCCAGCAGCCCCCCGGGGGCTGGAAACACCATATATTTT. The encoded protein is CASSPPGAGNTIYF.

This clonotype has only a few counts. The J gene is TRBJ2-7, the V gene TRBV7-9; no definite D call. Trimming removed 1 base at V and 5 bases at J, with 6 bases between. The CDR3 covers 12 residues. The germline gives CDR1 SEHNR, CDR2 FQNEAQ (reference sequence). The CDR3 here is CASSLVSNEQYV. CDR3 DNA: TGTGCCAGCAGCTTAGTGAGTAACGAGCAGTACGTC.

This clonotype was counted ten times or more. This rearrangement joins TRBV29-1 to TRBJ1-2; 8 bases are shared with TRBD1. V lost 6 bases, J lost 7 bases, and 4 bases stayed unmatched. This CDR3 spans 11 amino acids. Looked up from germline, CDR1 is SQVTM and CDR2 is ANQGSEA. CDR3 nucleotide sequence: TGCAGCGTCGCAGGGGGCCTTGGCTACACCTTC. This encodes CSVAGGLGYTF.

This clonotype was counted a few times. The rearrangement links TRBV6-1 to TRBJ2-7, with a tentative D call TRBD1 (5 bases). V lost 5 bases, J lost 0 bases, and 11 bases lay in between. CDR3 size: 14 residues. CDR1 and CDR2 from the germline V gene are MNHNS and SASEGT. The CDR3: CASSTDRSSYEQYF. The CDR3 region has the DNA TGTGCCAGCAGTACCGACAGAAGCTCCTACGAGCAGTACTTC.

V is TRBV5-1 and J is TRBJ2-5, with D perhaps TRBD1 (6 bases). The CDR3 length is 15 residues. Germline V gene sequence: CDR1 SGHRS, CDR2 YFSETQ. V lost 6 bases and J 5 bases, leaving 20 bases between the germline ends. CDR3: CASTRGTGSGETQYF. In nucleotides, the CDR3 is TGCGCCAGCACTAGGGGAACAGGGTCCGGTGAGACCCAGTACTTC.

This clonotype appeared many times. This chain connects TRBV20-1 to TRBJ1-5; 7 bases line up with TRBD1. Trimming at V came to 7 bases and at J to 3 bases, leaving 6 bases not matched to a gene. Germline values: CDR1 DFQATT, CDR2 SNEGSKA (reference sequence). This CDR3 is 13 amino acids long. CDR3 DNA: TGCAGTGTAACAGGGGCCTACAATCAGCCCCAGCATTTT. Protein product: CSVTGAYNQPQHF.

This chain uses TRBV23-1 with TRBJ2-3; a possible D gene is TRBD2 (5 bases). TRBV23-1 has ORF status, its function being uncertain. V lost 6 bases and J 3 bases, leaving 19 bases between the germline ends. The CDR3 loop spans 16 amino acids. CDR3: CASSLLAGSGTDTQYF. In DNA, the CDR3 is TGCGCCAGCAGCCTGCTCGCGGGCAGTGGGACAGATACGCAGTATTTT.

This clonotype was seen only a few times. The rearrangement uses TRBV7-2 and TRBJ1-6, with D possibly being TRBD1 (6 bases). Germline CDR1 SGHTA, CDR2 FQGNSA. CDR3 length equals 15 residues. V lost 2 bases and J 13 bases, leaving 18 bases between the germline ends. For the CDR3, the DNA is TGTGCCAGCAGCTTACGAGGGACACCCGCTGAGCCCCTCCACTTT. Its translation is CASSLRGTPAEPLHF.

This rearrangement joins TRBV15 to TRBJ1-4; D remains ambiguous. Germline CDR1 and CDR2: LNHNV and YYDKDF (reference sequence). The germline V and J ends were trimmed by 3 bases and 0 bases, with 8 bases remaining between them. This CDR3 is 15 amino acids long. Here the CDR3 reads CATSRGGSTNEKLFF. The CDR3 DNA is TGTGCCACCAGCAGGGGAGGATCAACTAATGAAAAACTGTTTTTT.

This clonotype was observed many times. V and J are TRBV6-5 and TRBJ2-7; D ambiguous. Germline V gene data show CDR1 as MNHEY and CDR2 as SVGAGI. The V end was cut by 5 bases, the J end by 6 bases, with 11 bases between. The length of the CDR3 is 12 residues. CDR3 bases: TGTGCCAGCAGTCTCCTTAAAGGCGAGCAGTACTTC. This translates into CASSLLKGEQYF.

This clonotype was recorded many times. The CDR3 spells CSARDQGEWTGELFF. The CDR3 DNA follows: TGCAGTGCTAGAGATCAGGGGGAATGGACCGGGGAGCTGTTTTTT. The chain recombines TRBV20-1 with TRBJ2-2, with TRBD1 identical over 7 bases. V lost 0 bases to trimming and J lost 5 bases; unmatched junction nucleotides: 6. The CDR3 has 15 amino acids. CDR1 is DFQATT and CDR2 is SNEGSKA in the germline V gene (reference sequence).

At least ten counts were recorded for this clonotype. The CDR3 protein is CASRSRGGAARNEQFF. CDR3 DNA: TGTGCCAGCAGATCACGGGGGGGGGCGGCTCGCAATGAGCAGTTCTTC. The J gene is TRBJ2-1, the V gene TRBV7-2; TRBD2 matches at 8 bases. This CDR3 contains 16 residues. With 6 bases clipped from V and 6 bases from J, the junction kept 13 bases outside the gene matches. CDR1 and CDR2 (germline): SGHTA, FQGNSA.

This clonotype occurred many times. The V and J genes are TRBV24-1 and TRBJ1-5, with D perhaps matching TRBD1 (6 bases). V dropped 4 bases and J dropped 3 bases, with 9 bases sitting between them. Germline CDR1 reads KGHDR; CDR2 reads SFDVKD. This CDR3 contains 14 residues. The CDR3 protein is CATSEGGHNQPQHF. In nucleotides, the CDR3 is TGTGCCACCAGTGAAGGGGGTCACAATCAGCCCCAGCATTTT.

The genes are TRBV6-2 or TRBV6-3 and TRBJ1-1; 8 nucleotides align to TRBD1. CDR3 length: 13 amino acids. The V and J ends lost 11 bases and 5 bases, in that order; junction bases with no gene match: 10. Germline assignment: CDR1 MNHEY and CDR2 SVGEGT. The CDR3 region is CAVLDRVVTEAFF. In nucleotides, the CDR3 is TGTGCCGTCCTGGACAGGGTCGTAACTGAAGCTTTCTTT.